The 2 T cell receptor beta chains below were found in one sample sequenced in a study of blood T cell repertoires in COVID-19. The repertoire was sequenced with immunoSEQ multiplex PCR; TCRdb's copy has only in-frame clones and lacks some. The top ten clones hold approximately 5% of a sample with around 64,000 clones, 80% to 90% of them seen once. The specimen was peripheral blood. The receptor set was obtained from a man aged 45-65 years with active COVID-19.

The DNA of the CDR3 is TGTGCCTGGAGTGTATCTAGCGGCAATGAGCAGTTCTTC. This encodes CAWSVSSGNEQFF. V gene TRBV30 combines with J gene TRBJ2-1, with 7 bases matching TRBD2. Germline loops: CDR1 GTSNPN, CDR2 SVGIG (reference sequence). CDR3 size: 13 residues. V shed 0 bases, J shed 6 bases, and the junction held 2 bases outside the gene matches.

The rearrangement links TRBV9 to TRBJ1-3, with 7 positions matching TRBD1. Germline CDR1 and CDR2: SGDLS and YYNGEE. There are 18 residues in the CDR3. V lost 0 bases, J lost 0 bases, and 9 bases stayed unmatched. In DNA, the CDR3 is TGTGCCAGCAGCGTAGCACAGAACAGGGGCCACTCTGGAAACACCATATATTTT. Protein sequence: CASSVAQNRGHSGNTIYF.